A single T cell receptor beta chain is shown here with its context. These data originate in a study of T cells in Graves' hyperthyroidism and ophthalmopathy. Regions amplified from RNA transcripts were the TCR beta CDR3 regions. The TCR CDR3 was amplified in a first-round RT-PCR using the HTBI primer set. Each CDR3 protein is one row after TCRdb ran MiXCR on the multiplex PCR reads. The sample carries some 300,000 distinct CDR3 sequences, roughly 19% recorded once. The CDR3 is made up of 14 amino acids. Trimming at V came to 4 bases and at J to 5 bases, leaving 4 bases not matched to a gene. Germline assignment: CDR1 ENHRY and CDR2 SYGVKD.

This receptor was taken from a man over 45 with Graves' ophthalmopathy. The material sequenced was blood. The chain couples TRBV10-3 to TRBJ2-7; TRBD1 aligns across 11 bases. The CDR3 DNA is TGTGCCATCAGTGCGGGACAGGGGGACAACGAGCAGTACTTC. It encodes CAISAGQGDNEQYF.